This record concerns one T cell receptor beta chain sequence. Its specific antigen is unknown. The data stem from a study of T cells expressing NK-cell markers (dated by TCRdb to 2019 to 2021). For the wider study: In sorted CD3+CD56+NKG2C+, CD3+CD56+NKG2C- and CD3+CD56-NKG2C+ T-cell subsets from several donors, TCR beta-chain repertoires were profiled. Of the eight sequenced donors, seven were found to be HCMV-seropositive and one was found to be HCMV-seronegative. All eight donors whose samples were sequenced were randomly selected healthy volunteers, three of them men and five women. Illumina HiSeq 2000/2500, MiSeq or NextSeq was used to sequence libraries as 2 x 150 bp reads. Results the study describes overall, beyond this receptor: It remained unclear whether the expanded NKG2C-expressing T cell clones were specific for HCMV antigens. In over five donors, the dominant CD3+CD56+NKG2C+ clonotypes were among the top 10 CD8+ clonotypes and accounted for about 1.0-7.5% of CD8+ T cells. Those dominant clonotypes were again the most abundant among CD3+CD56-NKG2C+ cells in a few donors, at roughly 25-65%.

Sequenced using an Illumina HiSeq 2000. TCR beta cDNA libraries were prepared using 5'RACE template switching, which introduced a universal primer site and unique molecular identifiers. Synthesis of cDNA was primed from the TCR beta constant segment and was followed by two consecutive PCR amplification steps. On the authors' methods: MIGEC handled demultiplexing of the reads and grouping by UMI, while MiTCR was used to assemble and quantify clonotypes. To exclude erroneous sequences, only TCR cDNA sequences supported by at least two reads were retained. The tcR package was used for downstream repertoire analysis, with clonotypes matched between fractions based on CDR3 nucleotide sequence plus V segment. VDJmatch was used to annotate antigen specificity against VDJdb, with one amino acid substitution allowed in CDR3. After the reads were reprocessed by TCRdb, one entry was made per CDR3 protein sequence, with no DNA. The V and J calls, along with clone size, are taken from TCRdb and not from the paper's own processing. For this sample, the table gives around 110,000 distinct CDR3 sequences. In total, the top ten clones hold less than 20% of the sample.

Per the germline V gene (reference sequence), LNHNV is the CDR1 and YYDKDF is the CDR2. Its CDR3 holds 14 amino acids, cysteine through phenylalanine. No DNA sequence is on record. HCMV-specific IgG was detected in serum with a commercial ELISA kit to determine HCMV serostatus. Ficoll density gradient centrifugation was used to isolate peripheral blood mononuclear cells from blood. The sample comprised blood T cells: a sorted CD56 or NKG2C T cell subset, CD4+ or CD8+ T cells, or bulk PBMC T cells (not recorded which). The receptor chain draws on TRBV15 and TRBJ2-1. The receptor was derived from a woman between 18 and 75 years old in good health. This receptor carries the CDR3 CATSRDLSYNEQFF.